The 24 T cell receptor beta chains in this list originate from one sample, sequenced in a study of T cell responses to AZD1222 COVID-19 vaccine. The assay was immunoSEQ multiplex PCR, and TCRdb's table has in-frame clones only and misses some. The data hold some 120,000 clones, with 88% observed a single time. The sequenced sample was peripheral blood, obtained on day 0 of AZD1222 vaccination. The receptors come from an adult in good health.

J is TRBJ1-5 and V is TRBV3-1 (or the pseudogene TRBV3-2); possible D gene TRBD1, 6 bases. Trimming stripped 3 bases from V and 5 bases from J, with 14 bases between. CDR1 and CDR2 (germline): LGHDT, YNNKEL (reference sequence). The CDR3 sequence is 15 residues long. In nucleotides, the CDR3 is TGTGCCAGCAGCCAGGGGGGGGCAACGGATCAGCCCCAGCATTTT. Amino acid sequence: CASSQGGATDQPQHF.

The gene calls are TRBV19 and TRBJ2-7; D might be TRBD2 (6 bases). This CDR3 contains 13 residues. Germline loops: CDR1 LNHDA, CDR2 SQIVND (reference sequence). V dropped 7 bases and J dropped 3 bases, with 13 bases sitting between them. CDR3 coding DNA: TGTGCCAGTAACCCCGGGCGGGACTACGAGCAGTACTTC. Its protein product is CASNPGRDYEQYF.

V and J are TRBV7-2 and TRBJ2-1, with TRBD2 identical over 7 bases. The germline gives CDR1 SGHTA, CDR2 FQGNSA. Trimming took 6 bases from V and 0 from J; bases not matched to a gene: 2. The CDR3 extends over 14 amino acids. The chain's CDR3 is CASSPGGSYNEQFF. The CDR3, as DNA: TGTGCCAGCAGTCCGGGGGGCTCCTACAATGAGCAGTTCTTC. The full variable domain, its missing parts supplied by reference TRBV7-2 and TRBJ2-1, is GAGVSQSPSNKVTEKGKDVELRCDPISGHTALYWYRQSLGQGLEFLIYFQGNSAPDKSGLPSDRFSAERTGGSVSTLTIQRTQQEDSAVYLCASSPGGSYNEQFFGPGTRLTVL.

This chain joins TRBV28 and TRBJ1-2; D is ambiguous. Trimming removed 5 bases at V and 4 bases at J, with 17 bases between. There are 15 residues in the CDR3. CDR1 and CDR2 (germline): MDHEN, SYDVKM. CDR3 sequence (DNA): TGTGCCAGCAGTCCAACCTTCGGACGCGTCTATGGCTACACCTTC. Protein: CASSPTFGRVYGYTF.

This chain links TRBV19 with TRBJ2-1; D perhaps matches TRBD1 (6 bases). Germline CDR1 is LNHDA and CDR2 is SQIVND (reference sequence). CDR3 length equals 16 residues. The ends were cut back, 6 bases at V and 3 bases at J, with 18 bases in the middle. CDR3 amino acids: CASRQGPMSNYNEQFF. The CDR3 DNA follows: TGTGCCAGTAGGCAGGGGCCGATGAGTAACTACAATGAGCAGTTCTTC.

With regard to this clone: The same CDR3 is also encoded by other DNA sequences in this sample. The V and J genes are TRBV29-1 and TRBJ2-7, with 10 bases identical to TRBD2. Trimming cost V 4 bases and J 2 bases; bases outside gene matches: 2. This CDR3 contains 13 residues. The germline CDR1 and CDR2 sequences are SQVTM and ANQGSEA. CDR3 nucleotide sequence: TGCAGCGTTGGACTAGCGGGTCCCTACGAGCAGTACTTC. Protein sequence: CSVGLAGPYEQYF.

The chain is built from TRBV6-5 and TRBJ2-7; 8 bases are shared with TRBD1. The CDR3 contains 14 residues. Trimming cost V 4 bases and J 2 bases; bases outside gene matches: 4. Germline CDR1 MNHEY, CDR2 SVGAGI. The CDR3 loop reads CASSFATGAYEQYF. Here the CDR3 DNA reads TGTGCCAGCAGTTTCGCGACAGGGGCCTACGAGCAGTACTTC.

The rearrangement joins TRBV7-3 to TRBJ2-7; TRBD1 aligns across 8 bases. The CDR3 covers 16 residues. Germline CDR1 and CDR2: SGHTA and FQGTGA. After removal of 6 bases from V and 7 bases from J, the junction contained 17 bases not matched to a gene. This chain's CDR3 is CASSSQGTGDLREQYF. The CDR3, as DNA: TGTGCCAGCAGTTCCCAAGGGACAGGAGACTTGAGAGAGCAGTACTTC.

V gene TRBV7-8 combines with J gene TRBJ2-5; 7 nucleotides line up with TRBD2. J gave up 2 bases and V 5 bases, and 5 bases lay outside the gene matches. Per the germline V gene, CDR1 is SGHVS and CDR2 is FQNEAQ. There are 14 residues in the CDR3. For the CDR3, the DNA is TGTGCCAGCAGCCCGATGGGGGGGCAAGAGACCCAGTACTTC. Translating it yields CASSPMGGQETQYF.

The chain links TRBV11-3 to TRBJ2-1; no reliable D call. Germline values: CDR1 SGHNT, CDR2 YENEEA. The CDR3 length is 14 residues. V lost 1 base and J lost 5, with 9 bases in between. In DNA, the CDR3 is TGTGCCAGCAGCTTAGGAAGGAAGAACAATGAGCAGTTCTTC. Encoded protein: CASSLGRKNNEQFF.

V is TRBV7-2 and J is TRBJ1-2, with 7 bases aligning to TRBD1. CDR3 length: 15 amino acids. Germline-derived CDR1 and CDR2 are SGHTA and FQGNSA. J was trimmed by 2 bases and V by 1 base; bases with no gene match: 4. Written as DNA, the CDR3 is TGTGCCAGCAGCTTAGAGGCAGGGGGGAACTATGGCTACACCTTC. This translates into CASSLEAGGNYGYTF.

A few counts support this clone. The chain carries TRBV7-8 and TRBJ2-7; possible D gene TRBD2, 6 bases. This CDR3 contains 15 residues. V lost 2 bases, J lost 1 base, and 12 bases lay in between. Germline lookup yields CDR1 SGHVS and CDR2 FQNEAQ. CDR3 amino acids: CASSLRWRESYEQYF. The DNA for the CDR3 is TGTGCCAGCAGCTTACGTTGGCGGGAATCCTACGAGCAGTACTTC. Based on the CDR3 plus reference TRBV7-8 and TRBJ2-7, the full variable domain is GAGVSQSPRYKVAKRGQDVALRCDPISGHVSLFWYQQALGQGPEFLTYFQNEAQLDKSGLPSDRFFAERPEGSVSTLKIQRTQQEDSAVYLCASSLRWRESYEQYFGPGTRLTVT.

The chain couples TRBV7-2 to TRBJ1-1; possible D gene TRBD1, 6 bases. The CDR3 has 16 residues. With 2 bases removed from V and 1 base from J, the gap between germline ends came to 14 bases. CDR1 and CDR2 (germline): SGHTA, FQGNSA. CDR3 in amino acids: CASSLNPGTKNTEAFF. The CDR3 coding sequence is TGTGCCAGCAGCTTAAATCCAGGGACAAAGAACACTGAAGCTTTCTTT.

The gene calls are TRBV6-4 and TRBJ1-1, with 8 bases lining up with TRBD1. This CDR3 is 15 amino acids long. Germline values: CDR1 MRHNA, CDR2 SNTAGT. Losses at the gene ends were 5 bases for V and 4 bases for J; bases not matched to a gene: 9. The CDR3 loop reads CASSPLQGGGTEAFF. CDR3 DNA sequence: TGTGCCAGCAGTCCCCTACAGGGGGGAGGCACTGAAGCTTTCTTT.

The chain combines TRBV4-1 with TRBJ2-2; 7 nucleotides match TRBD1. With 0 bases clipped from V and 3 bases from J, the junction kept 7 bases outside the gene matches. This CDR3 has 17 amino acids. CDR1 and CDR2 from the germline V gene are MGHRA and YSYEKL. The CDR3 sequence: CASSQDRQGAYTGELFF. The CDR3 coding sequence is TGCGCCAGCAGCCAAGATAGACAGGGAGCTTACACCGGGGAGCTGTTTTTT.

The V gene is TRBV11-2, the J gene TRBJ2-3, with a tentative D call TRBD2 (5 bases). CDR1 is SGHAT and CDR2 is FQNNGV in the germline V gene. The CDR3 consists of 15 residues. V lost 5 bases, J lost 5 bases, and 17 bases lay in between. CDR3 amino acids: CASSSRERVLDTQYF. The DNA for the CDR3 is TGTGCCAGCAGCAGCCGAGAGAGGGTTCTAGATACGCAGTATTTT.

The V call is TRBV9, the J call TRBJ2-1, with 8 bases lining up with TRBD2. This CDR3 region has 15 residues. Germline V CDR1 and CDR2: SGDLS, YYNGEE. V trimming: 4 bases; J trimming: 5 bases; junction bases outside the gene matches: 8. The CDR3 coding sequence is TGTGCCAGCAGCTTCGGACTAGCTGAGCACAATGAGCAGTTCTTC. It translates to CASSFGLAEHNEQFF. Based on the CDR3 plus reference TRBV9 and TRBJ2-1, the full variable domain is DSGVTQTPKHLITATGQRVTLRCSPRSGDLSVYWYQQSLDQGLQFLIQYYNGEERAKGNILERFSAQQFPDLHSELNLSSLELGDSALYFCASSFGLAEHNEQFFGPGTRLTVL.

V and J are TRBV7-8 and TRBJ2-1; 10 bases line up with TRBD2. The CDR3 extends over 15 amino acids. V lost 5 bases to trimming and J lost 6 bases; unmatched junction nucleotides: 7. Germline V gives CDR1 SGHVS, CDR2 FQNEAQ. CDR3 sequence reads: CASSRYEREGNEQFF. The CDR3 nucleotides read TGTGCCAGCAGCCGGTATGAGCGGGAGGGCAATGAGCAGTTCTTC. The whole variable domain, remainder taken from reference TRBV7-8 and TRBJ2-1, is GAGVSQSPRYKVAKRGQDVALRCDPISGHVSLFWYQQALGQGPEFLTYFQNEAQLDKSGLPSDRFFAERPEGSVSTLKIQRTQQEDSAVYLCASSRYEREGNEQFFGPGTRLTVL.

CDR3 loop: CASSPPGDRSGSGELFF. CDR3 nucleotide sequence: TGTGCCAGCAGTCCCCCAGGGGACAGGAGCGGGAGCGGGGAGCTGTTTTTT. This chain uses TRBV7-9 with TRBJ2-2, with D possibly called TRBD1 or TRBD2 (8 bases each). The CDR3 is 17 amino acids. The germline gives CDR1 SEHNR, CDR2 FQNEAQ (reference sequence). Trimming pared 6 bases from V and 7 bases from J, leaving 24 bases between.

This clone showed up just a few times. The chain recombines TRBV7-3 with TRBJ2-6; no firm D call. Germline CDR1 reads SGHTA; CDR2 reads FQGTGA. Between the trimmed V and J ends, which lost 2 bases and 4 bases, there was a span of 3 bases. The CDR3 has 13 amino acids. The CDR3 is CASSLAGANVLTF. CDR3 DNA: TGTGCCAGCAGCTTAGCCGGGGCCAACGTCCTGACTTTC. The full variable domain, with the rest looked up from reference TRBV7-3 and TRBJ2-6, is GAGVSQTPSNKVTEKGKYVELRCDPISGHTALYWYRQSLGQGPEFLIYFQGTGAADDSGLPNDRFFAVRPEGSVSTLKIQRTERGDSAVYLCASSLAGANVLTFGAGSRLTVL.

The gene calls are TRBV3-1 (or the pseudogene TRBV3-2) and TRBJ1-4; 7 bases line up with TRBD1. The CDR3 contains 15 residues. The germline CDR1 and CDR2 sequences are LGHDT and YNNKEL (reference sequence). Losses at the gene ends were 4 bases for V and 5 bases for J; bases not matched to a gene: 7. Written as DNA, the CDR3 is TGTGCCAGCAGCCTTTCCGGGACAGCGAATGAAAAACTGTTTTTT. Translation gives CASSLSGTANEKLFF.

The V gene is TRBV2, the J gene TRBJ1-2; 7 bases fit TRBD1. This CDR3 is built from 13 residues. The V gene end was trimmed by 6 bases and the J gene end by 0 bases; junction bases not matched to a gene: 1. Germline V lookup: CDR1 SNHLY, CDR2 FYNNEI. This CDR3 is CASSGQANYGYTF. CDR3 nucleotides: TGTGCCAGCAGCGGACAGGCTAACTATGGCTACACCTTC.

The CDR3 sequence: CASSQPGQGSYEQYF. The CDR3 DNA follows: TGTGCCAGCAGCCAGCCGGGACAGGGATCCTACGAGCAGTACTTC. The chain combines TRBV4-2 with TRBJ2-7; TRBD1 matches at 9 bases. This CDR3 has 15 residues. Germline values: CDR1 LGHNA, CDR2 YNFKEQ. The ends lost 3 bases at V and 1 base at J; junction bases unmatched: 4.

The chain employs TRBV24-1 and TRBJ2-2; 10 bases map to TRBD2. CDR3 size: 18 residues. V trimming: 5 bases; J trimming: 0 bases; junction bases outside the gene matches: 8. Germline values: CDR1 KGHDR, CDR2 SFDVKD. CDR3 residues: CATSGSSGGPTNTGELFF. The DNA of the CDR3 is TGTGCCACCAGTGGCTCTAGCGGGGGCCCAACGAACACCGGGGAGCTGTTTTTT.